What follows describes a single TCR beta chain. This sample is drawn from a study of blood T cell repertoires in COVID-19. Study information: From T cells, B-cell-depleted T cells, or PBMCs came the material, which was cDNA or gDNA.

Sequenced by immunoSEQ multiplex PCR; TCRdb stores in-frame clones only, minus some. The table has about 200,000 clones, around three quarters seen once; the top ten hold around 5.4%. Sequenced input: peripheral blood. The TCR comes from a woman aged 70-85 years with acute or convalescent COVID-19.

The CDR3 DNA follows: TGTGCCAGCAGTGAAGGGCTAGTGATAGCCAAAAACATTCAGTACTTC. This translates into CASSEGLVIAKNIQYF. The rearrangement uses TRBV2 and TRBJ2-4; D gene ambiguous. V lost 1 base to trimming and J lost 0 bases, with 10 bases between them. This CDR3 region has 16 residues. Looked up from germline, CDR1 is SNHLY and CDR2 is FYNNEI.